These T cell receptor beta chains were read from a single sample in a study of regulatory T cells in long-lasting Graves disease. TCRdb reprocessed the multiplex PCR reads with MiXCR, giving one entry per CDR3 protein. This sample carries about 660,000 distinct CDR3 sequences, around 30% of them seen once, and the ten largest clones take roughly 46%. This specimen consisted of peripheral blood mononuclear cells (PBMCs), obtained when the disease was refractory, from a patient treated with antithyroid drugs. The receptors were gathered from a female donor with Graves disease. Each CDR3 is given with its conserved first and last residue. The D gene is left open where the match is weak. Size tells how often a clone was seen (once, few, many) or the class of an expanded clone, and some rows leave it out.

D,length,size,J,V,CDR3,DNA
-,13,many,TRBJ2-7,TRBV28,CASSSAPRDEQYF,TGTGCCAGCAGTAGCGCACCCCGGGACGAGCAGTACTTC
TRBD1,13,-,TRBJ1-1,TRBV10-2,CASRDRGHTEAFF,TGCGCCAGCAGGGACAGGGGGCACACTGAAGCTTTCTTT
-,14,-,TRBJ2-5,TRBV5-1,CASSYGGPKETQYF,TGCGCCAGCAGCTACGGGGGCCCAAAAGAGACCCAGTACTTC
-,13,few,TRBJ2-5,TRBV29-1,CSVEIDSQETQYF,TGCAGCGTTGAGATCGACAGCCAAGAGACCCAGTACTTC
-,12,few,TRBJ2-4,TRBV12-3/TRBV12-4,CASSLGGSIQYF,TGTGCCAGCAGTTTAGGAGGGTCCATTCAGTACTTC
TRBD2,19,-,TRBJ2-3,TRBV11-2,CASSLPPGLAALITDTQYF,TGTGCCAGCAGCTTACCCCCCGGACTAGCGGCACTCATCACAGATACGCAGTATTTT
TRBD1,13,many,TRBJ1-2,TRBV10-2,CASSEGQGVGYTF,TGCGCCAGCAGTGAGGGACAGGGGGTTGGCTACACCTTC
-,15,many,TRBJ1-1,TRBV2,CASSEARGLDTEAFF,TGTGCCAGCAGTGAAGCGCGGGGCTTGGACACTGAAGCTTTCTTT
TRBD2,13,many,TRBJ2-2,TRBV29-1,CSVGLGRTGELFF,TGCAGCGTGGGACTAGGGCGCACCGGGGAGCTGTTTTTT
-,13,many,TRBJ1-1,TRBV2,CASSEARGRGAFF,TGTGCCAGCAGTGAAGCGCGGGGGCGTGGAGCTTTCTTT
-,14,-,TRBJ1-1,TRBV12-3/TRBV12-4,CASSLVDDTFEAFF,TGTGCCAGCAGTTTAGTGGACGACACCTTTGAAGCTTTCTTT
-,16,many,TRBJ1-6,TRBV28,CASSFVRGAIRPPLHF,TGTGCCAGCAGCTTTGTACGGGGGGCAATAAGGCCACCCCTCCACTTT
-,14,-,TRBJ2-7,TRBV5-6,CASSLGPSLYEQYF,TGTGCCAGCAGCTTAGGACCCTCTCTATACGAGCAGTACTTC
TRBD1,15,many,TRBJ1-5,TRBV6-5,CASSYGAGGNQPQHF,TGTGCCAGCAGTTACGGTGCAGGGGGAAATCAGCCCCAGCATTTT
-,14,few,TRBJ2-2,TRBV30,CAWSVSSNTGELFF,TGTGCCTGGAGTGTGAGCTCGAACACCGGGGAGCTGTTTTTT
TRBD1,15,-,TRBJ2-7,TRBV6-1,CASRLTGGEGYEQYF,TGTGCCAGCAGGCTCACAGGGGGCGAGGGTTACGAGCAGTACTTC
TRBD2,17,-,TRBJ2-2,TRBV20-1,CSASTPIAGGYTGELFF,TGCAGTGCTAGTACCCCCATAGCGGGAGGTTACACCGGGGAGCTGTTTTTT
TRBD1,16,-,TRBJ1-2,TRBV20-1,CSAPTKGQEANYGYTF,TGCAGTGCTCCGACCAAAGGACAGGAAGCTAACTATGGCTACACCTTC
-,12,-,TRBJ1-1,TRBV20-1,CSAREGSLEAFF,TGCAGTGCTAGAGAGGGAAGCCTAGAAGCTTTCTTT
-,14,few,TRBJ1-3,TRBV27,CASSPTTAGNTIYF,TGTGCCAGCAGTCCGACGACAGCTGGAAACACCATATATTTT
TRBD1,15,-,TRBJ1-6,TRBV13,CASSLLGQSNSPLHF,TGTGCCAGCAGCTTATTGGGACAGAGTAATTCACCCCTCCACTTT
-,14,few,TRBJ1-1,TRBV29-1,CSVREQGVATEAFF,TGCAGCGTTCGGGAACAGGGAGTGGCCACTGAAGCTTTCTTT
TRBD1,16,-,TRBJ2-7,TRBV19,CASSLAPGQHSYEQYF,TGTGCCAGTAGTTTAGCCCCGGGACAGCACTCCTACGAGCAGTACTTC
-,13,-,TRBJ1-3,TRBV7-9,CASRLGTGNTIYF,TGTGCCAGCAGACTAGGGACTGGAAACACCATATATTTT
-,14,-,TRBJ1-1,TRBV12-3/TRBV12-4,CASSSVPGVAEAFF,TGTGCCAGCAGTTCGGTTCCAGGGGTGGCTGAAGCTTTCTTT
-,16,-,TRBJ1-1,TRBV6-5,CASSSAPRGRVTEAFF,TGTGCCAGCAGTTCTGCCCCCAGGGGTAGGGTCACTGAAGCTTTCTTT
-,14,few,TRBJ1-2,TRBV7-9,CASSQRPRKDGYTF,TGTGCCAGCAGTCAGAGACCACGGAAGGATGGCTACACCTTC
-,13,-,TRBJ2-5,TRBV6-1,CASTRRYQETQYF,TGTGCCAGCACCCGGCGTTACCAAGAGACCCAGTACTTC
-,16,-,TRBJ2-7,TRBV15,CATSKNTGAPSYEQYF,TGTGCCACCAGCAAAAATACGGGGGCGCCGTCCTACGAGCAGTACTTC
-,13,-,TRBJ1-2,TRBV19,CASSIGPSSGYTF,TGTGCCAGTAGTATAGGTCCCTCGTCGGGCTACACCTTC
-,15,-,TRBJ2-5,TRBV3-1,CASSQDSSPRRTQYF,TGTGCCAGCAGCCAAGATTCAAGCCCCCGTAGGACCCAGTACTTC
TRBD2,14,many,TRBJ2-5,TRBV11-2,CASSLGTIQETQYF,TGTGCCAGCAGCCTCGGGACTATCCAAGAGACCCAGTACTTC
-,13,few,TRBJ1-2,TRBV20-1,CSAKGDNNYGYTF,TGCAGTGCAAAGGGGGACAATAACTATGGCTACACCTTC
-,13,-,TRBJ2-7,TRBV20-1,CSARTGSSGEQYF,TGCAGTGCTAGAACCGGATCCTCGGGTGAGCAGTACTTC
TRBD1,14,-,TRBJ2-7,TRBV6-1,CASSPPGQIYEQYF,TGTGCCAGCAGTCCACCGGGACAGATCTACGAGCAGTACTTC
-,13,few,TRBJ1-3,TRBV4-1,CASRGRTGNTIYF,TGCGCCAGCCGGGGTCGCACTGGAAACACCATATATTTT
-,18,-,TRBJ1-3,TRBV6-5,CASSYTGGGASSGNTIYF,TGTGCCAGCAGTTACACTGGAGGGGGGGCGAGCTCTGGAAACACCATATATTTT
-,13,-,TRBJ1-1,TRBV30,CAWSATGNTEAFF,TGTGCCTGGAGTGCGACAGGGAACACTGAAGCTTTCTTT
-,15,-,TRBJ2-4,TRBV5-1,CASLRAPGDKNIQYF,TGCGCCAGTCTGCGTGCTCCGGGTGACAAAAACATTCAGTACTTC
-,17,-,TRBJ1-4,TRBV6-2/TRBV6-3,CASSASFGGSTSEKLFF,TGTGCCAGCAGTGCTTCCTTCGGGGGATCGACTAGTGAAAAACTGTTTTTT
-,15,-,TRBJ1-2,TRBV7-9,CASSLGAAGGHGYTF,TGTGCCAGCAGCTTAGGGGCAGCTGGCGGACATGGCTACACCTTC
-,15,many,TRBJ2-2,TRBV7-9,CASRAGTANRGELFF,TGTGCCAGCAGGGCCGGGACTGCTAATCGCGGGGAGCTGTTTTTT
-,14,few,TRBJ1-1,TRBV30,CAWSYDIRGTEAFF,TGTGCCTGGAGTTATGACATCAGAGGGACTGAAGCTTTCTTT
-,16,few,TRBJ2-7,TRBV3-1,CASSQEGLASRREQYF,TGTGCCAGCAGCCAAGAGGGATTGGCCTCTCGGCGCGAGCAGTACTTC
-,16,-,TRBJ2-5,TRBV7-2,CASSSSLPTPQETQYF,TGTGCCAGCAGCTCTTCCCTCCCAACCCCTCAAGAGACCCAGTACTTC
TRBD2,15,once,TRBJ2-5,TRBV5-1,CASSLTGLAGETQYF,TGCGCCAGCAGCTTGACCGGACTAGCGGGGGAGACCCAGTACTTC
-,15,few,TRBJ1-1,TRBV29-1,CSVEEDARPNTEAFF,TGCAGCGTTGAAGAGGACGCCAGACCGAACACTGAAGCTTTCTTT
-,14,-,TRBJ1-2,TRBV5-1,CASSLEYPSDGYTF,TGCGCCAGCAGCTTAGAGTATCCCTCAGATGGCTACACCTTC
-,14,-,TRBJ1-3,TRBV12-3/TRBV12-4,CASSLVRGRNTIYF,TGTGCCAGCAGCCTCGTACGGGGGAGAAACACCATATATTTT
-,15,-,TRBJ1-2,TRBV5-1,CASSLVAASNCGYTF,TGCGCCAGCAGCTTGGTGGCAGCATCTAACTGTGGCTACACCTTC
TRBD1,15,-,TRBJ1-3,TRBV10-3,CAISKTGAAGNTIYF,TGTGCCATCAGTAAGACAGGGGCGGCAGGAAACACCATATATTTT
TRBD2,15,-,TRBJ2-7,TRBV9,CASSLAGVSGNEQYF,TGTGCCAGCAGCCTAGCGGGGGTGAGTGGGAACGAGCAGTACTTC
-,13,few,TRBJ2-7,TRBV3-1,CASSPSFIHEQYF,TGTGCCAGCAGCCCTTCCTTTATCCACGAGCAGTACTTC
-,12,many,TRBJ1-1,TRBV20-1,CSARRGNTEAFF,TGCAGTGCTAGGAGAGGGAACACTGAAGCTTTCTTT